One and the same sample provided the 11 T cell receptor beta chains below, sequenced in a study of cytomegalovirus exposure and HLA in healthy donors. The primer mix had 60 Vbeta and 13 Jbeta primers. Assay: immunoSEQ multiplex PCR; the TCRdb copy retains only in-frame clones and omits some. In the table there are around 130,000 clones, 70% of which are singletons. The source material was PBMCs. These receptors came from a woman in her twenties or thirties in good health and CMV-seronegative.

The chain is built from TRBV19 and TRBJ1-6; D not resolved. Germline V gene data show CDR1 as LNHDA and CDR2 as SQIVND (reference sequence). The CDR3 runs to 15 residues. V was cut by 3 bases and J by 5 bases, with 11 bases left in between. DNA of the CDR3: TGTGCCAGTAGTATTATTGGAGGCGATAATTCACCCCTCCACTTT. Residues: CASSIIGGDNSPLHF. Full variable domain (remainder filled in from reference TRBV19 and TRBJ1-6): DGGITQSPKYLFRKEGQNVTLSCEQNLNHDAMYWYRQDPGQGLRLIYYSQIVNDFQKGDIAEGYSVSREKKESFPLTVTSAQKNPTAFYLCASSIIGGDNSPLHFGNGTRLTVT.

The chain couples TRBV9 to TRBJ1-4; 7 bases align to TRBD1. V lost 5 bases to trimming and J lost 0 bases; unmatched junction nucleotides: 4. The CDR3 has 15 amino acids. CDR1 and CDR2 (germline): SGDLS, YYNGEE. The CDR3 spells CASSPGQTTNEKLFF. CDR3 coding DNA: TGTGCCAGCAGTCCGGGACAGACAACTAATGAAAAACTGTTTTTT.

This clone came up a few times. CDR3 sequence: CASRARDSGANVLTF. The CDR3 coding sequence is TGTGCCAGCAGGGCCAGGGACTCTGGGGCCAACGTCCTGACTTTC. This chain joins TRBV6-1 and TRBJ2-6, with a weak D call TRBD1 (5 bases). Per the germline V gene, CDR1 is MNHNS and CDR2 is SASEGT. Trimming left V 6 bases short and J 0 bases short, with 9 bases between. The CDR3 loop spans 15 amino acids.

V and J are TRBV25-1 and TRBJ2-1; D is possibly TRBD2 (5 bases). The germline V gene encodes CDR1 MGHDK and CDR2 SYGVNS. V was shortened by 7 bases and J by 1 base, with 20 bases between the two germline ends. The CDR3 has 17 amino acids. CDR3 bases: TGTGCCAGCACCCCGGGGAGTGGCGGGCGTTCCTACAATGAGCAGTTCTTC. Amino acids: CASTPGSGGRSYNEQFF.

The chain recombines TRBV5-1 with TRBJ2-2; D possibly corresponds to TRBD2 (5 bases). From germline, CDR1 is SGHRS and CDR2 YFSETQ. V gave up 0 bases and J gave up 5 bases, with 11 bases separating them. The CDR3 contains 15 residues. CDR3 residues: CASSLAEGSTGELFF. The CDR3 DNA sequence: TGCGCCAGCAGCTTGGCCGAAGGGAGTACCGGGGAGCTGTTTTTT.

V is TRBV5-1 and J is TRBJ2-6; 9 bases line up with TRBD1. There are 16 residues in the CDR3. The junction had 4 bases not matched to a gene; V was cut back by 4 bases and J by 2 bases. Germline V gives CDR1 SGHRS, CDR2 YFSETQ. For the CDR3, the DNA is TGCGCCAGCAGCACACGACAGGGGGCTGGGGCCAACGTCCTGACTTTC. It is translated as CASSTRQGAGANVLTF.

The chain links TRBV6-5 to TRBJ1-4; 8 nucleotides agree with TRBD1. Germline V gene lookup returns CDR1 MNHEY and CDR2 SVGAGI. The J segment lost 8 bases and the V segment lost 0 bases, leaving 8 bases of the junction unmatched. The CDR3 is 16 amino acids. CDR3 sequence reads: CASSYSPIGQGEKLFF. As DNA, the CDR3 is TGTGCCAGCAGTTACTCCCCGATCGGACAGGGCGAAAAACTGTTTTTT.

The chain is built from TRBV2 and TRBJ2-1; D gene unclear. There are 14 residues in the CDR3. V was pared by 5 bases and J by 3 bases, with 11 bases between. Germline CDR1 and CDR2: SNHLY and FYNNEI. The CDR3: CASSQTSFYNEQFF. DNA of the CDR3: TGTGCCAGCAGTCAGACTTCCTTCTACAATGAGCAGTTCTTC. The full variable domain, rest sourced from reference TRBV2 and TRBJ2-1, is EPEVTQTPSHQVTQMGQEVILRCVPISNHLYFYWYRQILGQKVEFLVSFYNNEISEKSEIFDDQFSVERPDGSNFTLKIRSTKLEDSAMYFCASSQTSFYNEQFFGPGTRLTVL.

The chain combines TRBV7-9 with TRBJ1-6; 8 bases line up with TRBD1. The CDR3 sequence is 16 residues long. V shed 5 bases, J shed 6 bases, and the junction held 9 bases outside the gene matches. The germline V gene encodes CDR1 SEHNR and CDR2 FQNEAQ (reference sequence). The CDR3 sequence is CASSRSGGGSNSPLHF. CDR3 DNA sequence: TGTGCCAGCAGCCGCTCAGGGGGCGGGAGTAATTCACCCCTCCACTTT.

The chain links TRBV18 to TRBJ2-6, with D perhaps matching TRBD1 (5 bases). The CDR3 sequence is 16 residues long. Trimming stripped 3 bases from V and 2 bases from J, with 11 bases between. Germline V gene lookup returns CDR1 KGHSH and CDR2 LQKENI. Written as DNA, the CDR3 is TGTGCCAGCTCACCCACGACGACAGCTGGGGCCAACGTCCTGACTTTC. It translates to CASSPTTTAGANVLTF.

This clone was counted between two and nine times. The gene calls are TRBV11-2 and TRBJ2-2, with a possible D match to TRBD2 (5 bases). CDR3 length: 17 amino acids. V was trimmed by 3 bases and J by 3 bases, leaving 17 bases between them. The germline gives CDR1 SGHAT, CDR2 FQNNGV. In DNA form, the CDR3 reads TGTGCCAGCAGCTTCGGGCGGGTCGGGTTGGACACCGGGGAGCTGTTTTTT. It codes for CASSFGRVGLDTGELFF.